These T cell receptor beta chains were read from a single sample in a study of OX40 agonist ivuxolimab in advanced cancers. Produced via immunoSEQ multiplex PCR; TCRdb's table is partial and in-frame only. The repertoire includes more than 35,000 clones, around 89% of them detected once, and over 0.55% sits in the top ten. The sample in question was CD4+ or CD8+ T cells sorted from blood, obtained in a trial of the OX40 agonist ivuxolimab. These receptors came from an adult with an advanced solid tumor such as melanoma, head and neck, liver or kidney cancer. CDR3s include the opening cysteine and the closing phenylalanine or tryptophan. Each record gives: clone size, D gene, J gene, V gene, CDR3 DNA, CDR3 protein. A D gene is named only where the DNA matches it firmly. Rows may omit the clone size; those that give it use once, few, many or a size class.

>-|-|TRBJ2-1|TRBV7-8
TGTGCCAGCAGCGGCCGACTAGTCCTATACAATGAGCAGTTCTTC
CASSGRLVLYNEQFF
>-|TRBD1|TRBJ2-2|TRBV18
TGTGCCAGCTCACCGGGACAGGGTAACACCGGGGAGCTGTTTTTT
CASSPGQGNTGELFF
>-|-|TRBJ1-2|TRBV11-3
TGTGCCAGCAGCTTAGACTTTCAGGTCTACCGAAATACTCTTTATGGCTACACCTTC
CASSLDFQVYRNTLYGYTF
>-|-|TRBJ1-1|TRBV11-3
TGTGCCAGCAGCGCTACCGGGGGCACTGAAGCTTTCTTT
CASSATGGTEAFF
>-|-|TRBJ2-7|TRBV5-5
TGTGCCAGCAGCCTCATCGTGGGGTCCCTCTCCTACGAGCAGTACTTC
CASSLIVGSLSYEQYF
>-|-|TRBJ2-5|TRBV18
TGTGCCAGCTCACCACCCACAGTCCAAGAGACCCAGTACTTC
CASSPPTVQETQYF
>-|-|TRBJ1-5|TRBV28
TGTGCCAGCAGTCCAGGGGCTGGCAATCAGCCCCAGCATTTT
CASSPGAGNQPQHF
>-|-|TRBJ1-1|TRBV7-6
TGTGCCAGCAGCTCACAGCAATCTGAAGCTTTCTTT
CASSSQQSEAFF
>-|-|TRBJ2-1|TRBV6-6
TGTGCCAGCAGTTACGGAGGGGTTTTTGACAACAATGAGCAGTTCTTC
CASSYGGVFDNNEQFF
>-|-|TRBJ1-2|TRBV7-2
TGTGCCAGCAGCTTAGGAGGGGCGGTCTATGGCTACACCTTC
CASSLGGAVYGYTF
>-|-|TRBJ1-1|TRBV11-2
TGTGCCAGCAGAGACTGGGCCGGAGCTTTCTTT
CASRDWAGAFF
>-|-|TRBJ2-6|TRBV19
TGTGCCTCATACCCCTCTGGGGCCAACGTCCTGACTTTC
CASYPSGANVLTF
>-|TRBD1|TRBJ1-2|TRBV10-3
TGTGCCATCAGTGAGTCCGGACAGGGGACCTATGGCTACACCTTC
CAISESGQGTYGYTF
>-|-|TRBJ2-2|TRBV5-1
TGCGCCAGCAGCCCAATTGGGGTTGGCACCGGGGAGCTGTTTTTT
CASSPIGVGTGELFF
>-|TRBD1|TRBJ1-2|TRBV4-2
TGTGCCAGCAGCCAAGGCGGGACAGGGGGCCGCGGCTACACCTTC
CASSQGGTGGRGYTF
>once|-|TRBJ1-3|TRBV7-2
TGTGCCAGCAGCTTAGGACAGCCGTACTCTGGAAACACCATATATTTT
CASSLGQPYSGNTIYF
>-|TRBD2|TRBJ2-1|TRBV9
TGTGCCAGCAGCCCGAACCCGGGGGGTGGTCCTAATGAGCAGTTCTTC
CASSPNPGGGPNEQFF
>few|-|TRBJ2-5|TRBV11-3
TGTGCCAGCAGCACCGGAATCCGGGAGACCCAGTACTTC
CASSTGIRETQYF
>few|-|TRBJ1-1|TRBV9
TGTGCCAGCAAGGGTAACAATGAAGCTTTCTTT
CASKGNNEAFF
>-|TRBD1|TRBJ2-7|TRBV18
TGTGCCAGCTCACGAATCCCGGGACAGCGCCTCTACGAGCAGTACTTC
CASSRIPGQRLYEQYF
>once|-|TRBJ2-7|TRBV5-4
TGTGCCAGCAGCTCGGGACGGCAGTCCTACGAGCAGTACTTC
CASSSGRQSYEQYF
>few|-|TRBJ2-7|TRBV7-2
TGTGCCAGCGGCCGGGACTTTAACTACGAGCAGTACTTC
CASGRDFNYEQYF
>-|-|TRBJ2-1|TRBV5-1
TGCGCCAGCAGCGAAACTAGTTCTCTTGAGCAGTTCTTC
CASSETSSLEQFF
>-|-|TRBJ1-3|TRBV6-1
TGTGCCAGCAGTGATCAAATATTTCTCTCTGGAAACACCATATATTTT
CASSDQIFLSGNTIYF
>-|TRBD1|TRBJ1-1|TRBV7-2
TGTGCCAGCAGCTCTGAGGGGGCGAGCACTGAAGCTTTCTTT
CASSSEGASTEAFF
>-|-|TRBJ1-5|TRBV18
TGTGCCAGCTCACCATCTGCAGGGTACAATCAGCCCCAGCATTTT
CASSPSAGYNQPQHF
>-|-|TRBJ2-3|TRBV9
TGTGCCAGCACCCAAGGACTCACAGATACGCAGTATTTT
CASTQGLTDTQYF
>-|-|TRBJ1-4|TRBV2
TGTGCCAGCAGTGCCGGGACGTTGGGGGAAAAACTGTTTTTT
CASSAGTLGEKLFF
>-|-|TRBJ2-7|TRBV6-1
TGTGCCAGCAGCAACCACTACGAGCAGTACTTC
CASSNHYEQYF
>-|-|TRBJ1-2|TRBV7-2
TGTGCCAGCAGCCCCCAGACAGAGTCTTGGGGCTACACCTTC
CASSPQTESWGYTF
>once|-|TRBJ1-3|TRBV2
TGTGCCAGCAAGACGGAGAGCTCTGGAAACACCATATATTTT
CASKTESSGNTIYF
>-|-|TRBJ1-4|TRBV6-5
TGTGCCAGCACCAGACTGTCGACTAATGAAAAACTGTTTTTT
CASTRLSTNEKLFF
>-|-|TRBJ2-7|TRBV5-4
TGTGCCAGCAGCTTGGGAGCAAACTACGAGCAGTACTTC
CASSLGANYEQYF